Below are 23 T cell receptor beta chains sequenced from a single sample in a study of T cell clonality in common variable immunodeficiency. TCRdb's copy holds only in-frame clones and misses some; the assay was immunoSEQ multiplex PCR. The sample yields approximately 45,000 clones, without any singletons. The sample taken for sequencing was peripheral blood mononuclear cells. Receptors originate from a person aged 18 to 75 in good health.

The sample holds many counts of this clone. From the germline J gene comes the end of the CDR3, since the read stops 3 residues before it. The chain employs TRBV6-2 or TRBV6-3 and TRBJ2-3, with D unresolved. The V end lost 8 bases, the J end lost 5 bases, and 17 bases lay between the germline ends. The CDR3 extends over 14 amino acids. The germline CDR1 and CDR2 sequences are MNHEY and SVGEGT. The CDR3 here is CASWSWSEGDTQYF. The DNA read from the CDR3 is TGTGCCAGCTGGTCTTGGAGCGAAGGAGATACG.

Ten or more counts support this clone. The read terminates 3 residues before the CDR3 end, so the remaining end is supplied by the germline J gene. This chain connects TRBV30 to TRBJ1-4; D gene unclear. Trimming removed 0 bases from V and 10 bases from J, with 15 bases in between. Germline assignment: CDR1 GTSNPN and CDR2 SVGIG (reference sequence). The CDR3 spans 14 residues. CDR3 bases read: TGTGCCTGGAGTGTACCGGGGAACTCGGGAAAA. This codes for CAWSVPGNSGK. From start to end, the CDR3 is CAWSVPGNSGKLFF.

In regard to this clone: From the germline J gene comes the end of the CDR3, since the read stops 3 residues before it. V is TRBV5-5 and J is TRBJ2-4; 7 nucleotides line up with TRBD2. Germline V gene sequence: CDR1 SGHKS, CDR2 YYEKEE (reference sequence). The CDR3 covers 13 residues. CDR3 bases read: TGTGCCAGCAGCGGAGGGATAGGACTAGTT. As protein: CASSGGIGLV. Given in full, the CDR3 is CASSGGIGLVQYF. Full variable domain (outside the CDR3, taken from reference TRBV5-5 and TRBJ2-4): DAGVTQSPTHLIKTRGQQVTLRCSPISGHKSVSWYQQVLGQGPQFIFQYYEKEERGRGNFPDRFSARQFPNYSSELNVNALLLGDSALYLCASSGGIGLVQYFGAGTRLSVL.

Details on this clone: The read is 3 residues too short to cover the CDR3 end, so that end is filled in from the germline J gene. The V and J genes are TRBV7-2 and TRBJ1-2; D unclear. The CDR3 spans 14 residues. Per the germline V gene, CDR1 is SGHTA and CDR2 is FQGNSA. The CDR3 loop reads CASSPGLAYNDYTF. The CDR3 DNA, read in part, is TGTGCCAGCAGCCCCGGACTAGCCTACAATGAC. Based on the CDR3 plus reference TRBV7-2 and TRBJ1-2, the full variable domain is GAGVSQSPSNKVTEKGKDVELRCDPISGHTALYWYRQSLGQGLEFLIYFQGNSAPDKSGLPSDRFSAERTGGSVSTLTIQRTQQEDSAVYLCASSPGLAYNDYTFGSGTRLTVV.

This clone showed up many times. The CDR3 end falls 3 residues outside the read, so it is completed with the germline J gene. The chain uses TRBV6-1 and TRBJ1-6; D is perhaps TRBD1 (6 bases). Germline-derived CDR1 and CDR2 are MNHNS and SASEGT. The CDR3 loop spans 14 amino acids. The germline V and J ends were trimmed by 2 bases and 9 bases, with 11 bases remaining between them. The sequenced CDR3 bases are TGTGCCAGCAGTGAATCGGACAGATTTTCACCC. Encoded protein: CASSESDRFSP. Given in full, the CDR3 is CASSESDRFSPLHF.

In this sample, this clone turned up many times. The CDR3 extends 3 residues past the end of the read, so its final part is completed from the germline J gene. V gene TRBV19 combines with J gene TRBJ2-7, with TRBD2 matching 10 bases. In germline, CDR1 is LNHDA, CDR2 SQIVND (reference sequence). CDR3 size: 14 residues. V lost 4 bases and J lost 4; bases outside the gene matches: 4. Incomplete CDR3 DNA: TGTGCCAGTAGTACCCTAGCGGGGGTATACGAG. It codes for CASSTLAGVYE. The entire CDR3 protein reads CASSTLAGVYEQYF.

This clone came up many times. Incomplete CDR3 DNA: TGTGCCAGCAGCACCTCCCGGGACACCTTCCGCACAGATACG. This codes for CASSTSRDTFRTDT. Given in full, the CDR3 is CASSTSRDTFRTDTQYF. This rearrangement joins TRBV2 to TRBJ2-3, with a tentative D call TRBD1 (6 bases). The CDR3 end lies 3 residues beyond the end of the read and is filled in from the germline J gene. CDR3 length: 17 residues. V dropped 6 bases and J dropped 1 base, with 20 bases sitting between them. The germline V gene encodes CDR1 SNHLY and CDR2 FYNNEI.

This clone was counted at least ten times. The read halts 3 residues ahead of the CDR3 end, with the missing end drawn from the germline J gene. This chain links TRBV2 with TRBJ2-5; D ambiguous. V was pared by 8 bases and J by 4 bases, with 20 bases between. The CDR3 covers 15 residues. In germline, CDR1 is SNHLY, CDR2 FYNNEI. The sequenced CDR3 bases are TGTGCCAGCTGCCAAACACTGCCCCCGGGAGAGACC. This codes for CASCQTLPPGET. In full, the CDR3 reads CASCQTLPPGETQYF.

This clone was observed many times. Sequencing ends 3 residues short of the CDR3 end; the germline J gene provides the rest. The chain combines TRBV5-4 with TRBJ2-7; 7 bases fit TRBD2. This CDR3 has 14 residues. Germline CDR1 SGHNT, CDR2 YYREEE (reference sequence). Germline trimming cut 5 bases from V and 4 bases from J; bases unmatched to any gene: 9. CDR3 DNA (partial): TGTGCCAGCAGTATCGCGGGGGTCGTTTACGAG. Residues: CASSIAGVVYE. The entire CDR3 protein is CASSIAGVVYEQYF.

This clone came up a few times. The read gets to within 3 residues of the CDR3 end, and the germline J gene fills in the rest. This sequence joins TRBV20-1 and TRBJ2-7, with a possible D match to TRBD1 (5 bases). Germline assignment: CDR1 DFQATT and CDR2 SNEGSKA (reference sequence). CDR3 length: 12 residues. Trimming removed 5 bases from V and 2 bases from J, with 10 bases in between. The CDR3 loop reads CSAPTDTYEQYF. Partial CDR3 DNA: TGCAGTGCTCCGACAGATACCTACGAG.

Of note for this clone: Read coverage stops 3 residues before the CDR3 terminus; the germline J gene supplies the remainder. J is TRBJ1-2 and V is TRBV6-1; TRBD1 might be the D (6 bases). This CDR3 has 15 amino acids. Germline-derived CDR1 and CDR2 are MNHNS and SASEGT. CDR3: CASSVVAGHPNDYTF. The CDR3 bases that were read are TGTGCCAGCAGTGTGGTAGCGGGACACCCAAATGAC.

This clone showed up many times. With the read ending 3 residues before the CDR3 end, the germline J gene is used to fill in that end. The chain is built from TRBV5-4 and TRBJ2-4, with 8 bases that match TRBD1. This CDR3 comprises 16 residues. V shed 5 bases and J 7 bases; nucleotides not matched to a gene: 14. Germline CDR1 and CDR2: SGHNT and YYREEE (reference sequence). The part of the CDR3 DNA that was read is TGTGCCAGCAGTCGAAGTACGAAAGGACAGGGCAACATT. Translated, it gives CASSRSTKGQGNI. The entire CDR3 reads CASSRSTKGQGNIQYF.

This clone has ten or more counts. The read halts 3 residues ahead of the CDR3 end, with the missing end drawn from the germline J gene. This sample also contains other DNA sequences that code for the same CDR3. The J gene is TRBJ1-5, the V gene TRBV18, with 8 bases that match TRBD1. Germline CDR1 and CDR2: KGHSH and LQKENI. CDR3 length: 14 residues. V lost 3 bases, J lost 6 bases, and 4 bases stayed unmatched. The CDR3 bases that were read are TGTGCCAGCTCACCCGGACAGGGAGGTCAGCCC. Amino acids: CASSPGQGGQP. The full CDR3 sequence reads CASSPGQGGQPQHF.

This clone has just a few counts. This may be a read error, as it is one base from a much larger clone. The CDR3 is cut off 3 residues early in the read; its end comes from the germline J gene. This rearrangement joins TRBV30 to TRBJ2-3, with 12 bases fitting TRBD1. The V gene's germline CDR1 is GTSNPN and CDR2 SVGIG (reference sequence). The CDR3 totals 14 residues. CDR3 amino acids: CAWGGTGGNQPQYF. Partial CDR3 DNA: TGTGCCTGGGGAGGGACAGGGGGCAATCAGCCG.

This clone was found many times. The CDR3 extends 3 residues past the end of the read, so its final part is completed from the germline J gene. This rearrangement joins TRBV13 to TRBJ1-2; D is possibly TRBD1 (6 bases). The V gene's germline CDR1 is PRHDT and CDR2 FYEKMQ (reference sequence). V was trimmed by 5 bases and J by 5 bases, leaving 15 bases between them. The CDR3 runs to 14 residues. Incomplete CDR3 DNA: TGTGCCAGCAGCCAGCACAGGGAAAGGTATGGC. Its protein is CASSQHRERYG. The entire CDR3 protein reads CASSQHRERYGYTF.

This clone has at least ten counts. The CDR3 is cut off 3 residues early in the read; its end comes from the germline J gene. The chain joins TRBV7-9 to TRBJ2-3; no reliable D call. CDR3 length: 15 residues. V lost 1 base and J lost 0, with 8 bases in between. Germline CDR1 SEHNR, CDR2 FQNEAQ (reference sequence). The CDR3 loop reads CASSLGITSTDTQYF. Partial CDR3 DNA: TGTGCCAGCAGCTTAGGCATTACTAGCACAGATACG.

As to this clone: This sequence may be a read error, since a much larger clone differs from it by one base. CDR3 sequence reads: CASSRERAQGQGYTF. Partial CDR3 DNA: TGTGCCAGCAGCAGAGAGAGGGCGCAGGGGCAAGGC. This chain uses TRBV7-2 with TRBJ1-2; possible D gene TRBD1, 6 bases. Read coverage stops 3 residues before the CDR3 terminus; the germline J gene supplies the remainder. This CDR3 is 15 amino acids long. Germline CDR1 reads SGHTA; CDR2 reads FQGNSA.

This clone was counted ten times or more. The CDR3 end is not reached by the read, which stops 3 residues before it; the germline J gene fills it in. The genes are TRBV10-3 and TRBJ2-2, with a tentative D call TRBD1 (8 bases). The CDR3 is made up of 17 amino acids. Germline loops: CDR1 ENHRY, CDR2 SYGVKD. Deletions cut 4 bases from V and 5 bases from J, with 20 bases between. CDR3 loop: CAISGTGGASGTGELFF. The CDR3 DNA, read in part, is TGTGCCATCAGTGGAACAGGGGGGGCCTCGGGAACCGGGGAG.

This clone was seen repeatedly, ten times or more. The read terminates 3 residues ahead of where the CDR3 ends, so the germline J gene completes it. This sequence joins TRBV7-2 and TRBJ2-3; no clear D gene. The CDR3 extends over 12 amino acids. Trimming pared 4 bases from V and 8 bases from J, leaving 10 bases between. Germline-derived CDR1 and CDR2 are SGHTA and FQGNSA. The CDR3 sequence: CASSSRVATQYF. The covered CDR3 bases are TGTGCCAGCAGCTCCAGAGTAGCTACG.

As to this clone: The CDR3 is cut off 3 residues early in the read; its end comes from the germline J gene. This rearrangement joins TRBV13 to TRBJ2-5, with a tentative D call TRBD2 (6 bases). V shed 4 bases and J shed 5 bases, with 17 bases lying between them. This CDR3 comprises 15 residues. Germline values: CDR1 PRHDT, CDR2 FYEKMQ (reference sequence). The CDR3 sequence is CASSSSDYTSETQYF. The part of the CDR3 DNA that was read is TGTGCCAGCAGCTCCTCGGACTATACGTCGGAGACC. The full variable domain, with the rest looked up from reference TRBV13 and TRBJ2-5, is AAGVIQSPRHLIKEKRETATLKCYPIPRHDTVYWYQQGPGQDPQFLISFYEKMQSDKGSIPDRFSAQQFSDYHSELNMSSLELGDSALYFCASSSSDYTSETQYFGPGTRLLVL.

This clone came up a few times. The CDR3 DNA, read in part, is TGCAGTGCTGGAGGGACAGGGGGACCCTACGAG. Its protein is CSAGGTGGPYE. The whole CDR3 protein reads CSAGGTGGPYEQYF. This chain joins TRBV20-1 and TRBJ2-7; 11 bases agree with TRBD1. The read ends 3 residues shy of where the CDR3 ends; the end is completed using the germline J gene. The V gene's germline CDR1 is DFQATT and CDR2 SNEGSKA (reference sequence). The CDR3 length is 14 residues. Unmatched junction bases numbered 5, after V lost 5 bases and J lost 2 bases.

This clone was counted at least ten times. Partial CDR3 DNA: TGTGCCAGCAGTCCGAGGGGAAACACTGAA. Its translation: CASSPRGNTE. The complete CDR3 protein is CASSPRGNTEAFF. This chain uses TRBV6-2 or TRBV6-3 with TRBJ1-1, with D perhaps matching TRBD1 (5 bases). Read data end 3 residues before the CDR3 end; the end is taken from the germline J gene. The CDR3 is 13 amino acids. The germline V and J ends were trimmed by 5 bases and 2 bases, with 9 bases remaining between them. Germline V gives CDR1 MNHEY, CDR2 SVGEGT.

This clone was seen at least ten times. CDR3 DNA, as far as it was read: TGTGCCAGCTCACCACTGACAGGGGATAATGAG. Its translation is CASSPLTGDNE. The complete CDR3 protein is CASSPLTGDNEQFF. J is TRBJ2-1 and V is TRBV18; 8 bases are a match to TRBD1. The read stops 3 residues short of the end of the CDR3; the missing end is completed from the germline J gene. V was clipped by 1 base and J by 7 bases; unmatched bases: 3. Germline CDR1 and CDR2: KGHSH and LQKENI. CDR3 length: 14 residues.